This TCR beta chain was sequenced during a study of blood T cells in healthy people across ages. Study-level findings and limits: Since the PBMCs were unsorted, naive and antigen-experienced cells could not be conclusively compared.

Turning to this clonotype: What it recognizes is unknown.

The CDR3 is 14 residues long. V was clipped by 2 bases and J by 2 bases, with 9 bases between them. Germline CDR1 and CDR2: SGDLS and YYNGEE. Next came a second PCR, run for about 6 to 12 cycles, which used a sample-barcoded 5' primer along with a J-beta primer mix. TCRdb independently ran MiXCR on the 5' RACE reads; one entry per CDR3 protein. The sample lists approximately 1.5 million distinct CDR3 sequences; approximately 43% were seen once. The material sequenced was blood. The chain combines TRBV9 with TRBJ2-3; D is ambiguous. This clonotype was obtained from a woman aged 18-29 years in good health. CDR3 amino acids: CASSVEGNTDTQYF. The CDR3 nucleotides are TGTGCCAGCAGCGTTGAAGGGAACACAGATACGCAGTATTTT. Complete variable domain (other parts from reference TRBV9 and TRBJ2-3): DSGVTQTPKHLITATGQRVTLRCSPRSGDLSVYWYQQSLDQGLQFLIQYYNGEERAKGNILERFSAQQFPDLHSELNLSSLELGDSALYFCASSVEGNTDTQYFGPGTRLTVL.